These 2 T cell receptor beta chains share one sample of origin, sequenced in a study of T cells in Graves' hyperthyroidism and ophthalmopathy. TCR beta CDR3 regions were amplified from RNA. Initially, a first-round RT-PCR of the TCR CDR3 employed the HTBI primer set. TCRdb re-called the multiplex PCR reads with MiXCR, one entry per CDR3 protein. The table lists around 690,000 distinct CDR3 sequences, 15% to 20% of them singletons. Input material: blood. The receptors come from a man in his fifties with Graves' hyperthyroidism.

This clonotype has just a few counts. The chain links TRBV7-8 to TRBJ1-6, with no clear D. The CDR3 runs to 15 residues. The V and J ends lost 5 bases and 3 bases respectively, with 11 bases between them. Germline V CDR1 and CDR2: SGHVS, FQNEAQ. CDR3 amino acids: CASSPGRNYNSPLHF. DNA of the CDR3: TGTGCCAGCAGCCCCGGTCGCAACTATAATTCACCCCTCCACTTT. The whole variable domain, filled in from reference TRBV7-8 and TRBJ1-6, reads GAGVSQSPRYKVAKRGQDVALRCDPISGHVSLFWYQQALGQGPEFLTYFQNEAQLDKSGLPSDRFFAERPEGSVSTLKIQRTQQEDSAVYLCASSPGRNYNSPLHFGNGTRLTVT.

The table lists this clonotype with many counts. The chain joins TRBV12-3 or TRBV12-4 to TRBJ1-1; no definite D call. Trimming took 3 bases from V and 3 from J, leaving 20 bases between them. The CDR3 has 17 amino acids. The CDR3 reads CASSLGRLFLPDTEAFF. CDR3 DNA: TGTGCCAGCAGTTTGGGTCGTCTCTTCCTCCCGGACACTGAAGCTTTCTTT.